The rows below give T cell receptor beta chains drawn from one sample of a study of sequential checkpoint blockade in melanoma. Generated by immunoSEQ multiplex PCR, the TCRdb table keeps only in-frame clones and is missing some. Found here are around 37,000 clones, approximately 30% of them singletons; the top ten hold 1.5% to 2%. The source was tumor tissue (inferred from file names), collected from a patient given nivolumab and ipilimumab in sequence. Receptors were obtained from a human donor with melanoma. The CDR3 runs from the conserved cysteine through the conserved F or W. Each record gives: CDR3 protein, CDR3 DNA, clone size, V gene, J gene, D gene. The D gene is left open where the match is weak. Rows may omit the clone size; those that give it use once, few, many or a size class.

CDR3 protein: CASSVDGLALTDTQYF; CDR3 DNA: TGTGCCAGCAGCGTAGACGGACTAGCATTGACAGATACGCAGTATTTT; clone size: few; V gene: TRBV9; J gene: TRBJ2-3; D gene: TRBD2
CDR3 protein: CASRLPGYEQYF; CDR3 DNA: TGCGCCAGCAGACTTCCGGGCTACGAGCAGTACTTC; clone size: .; V gene: TRBV10-2; J gene: TRBJ2-7; D gene: .
CDR3 protein: CASSLDVVNTEAFF; CDR3 DNA: TGTGCCAGCAGCTTAGATGTGGTGAACACTGAAGCTTTCTTT; clone size: .; V gene: TRBV11-3; J gene: TRBJ1-1; D gene: .
CDR3 protein: CASSSDGGRAYGYTF; CDR3 DNA: TGTGCCAGTAGTTCCGATGGAGGCAGGGCCTATGGCTACACCTTC; clone size: few; V gene: TRBV19; J gene: TRBJ1-2; D gene: .
CDR3 protein: CASSMGPEQYF; CDR3 DNA: TGTGCCAGTAGTATGGGGCCCGAGCAGTACTTC; clone size: once; V gene: TRBV19; J gene: TRBJ2-7; D gene: .
CDR3 protein: CASSSPDGAYYGYTF; CDR3 DNA: TGTGCCAGCAGTTCCCCGGACGGTGCTTACTATGGCTACACCTTC; clone size: few; V gene: TRBV28; J gene: TRBJ1-2; D gene: .
CDR3 protein: CASSPSLQGNSGTSGIGSTDTQYF; CDR3 DNA: TGTGCCAGCAGCCCCTCACTTCAGGGTAACTCCGGGACTAGCGGGATTGGGTCCACAGATACGCAGTATTTT; clone size: .; V gene: TRBV6-7; J gene: TRBJ2-3; D gene: TRBD2
CDR3 protein: CASSPREANYGYTF; CDR3 DNA: TGCGCCAGCAGCCCACGGGAAGCTAACTATGGCTACACCTTC; clone size: .; V gene: TRBV5-1; J gene: TRBJ1-2; D gene: .
CDR3 protein: CATSSRLGTGRPAHNSPLHF; CDR3 DNA: TGTGCCACCAGCAGTCGACTCGGGACAGGGAGGCCCGCGCACAATTCACCCCTCCACTTT; clone size: .; V gene: TRBV15; J gene: TRBJ1-6; D gene: TRBD1
CDR3 protein: CASSLGGRGVNEQFF; CDR3 DNA: TGTGCCAGCAGCTTAGGGGGCAGGGGGGTCAATGAGCAGTTCTTC; clone size: few; V gene: TRBV11-3; J gene: TRBJ2-1; D gene: .
CDR3 protein: CASSFDSSFNQPQHF; CDR3 DNA: TGTGCCAGCAGCTTTGACAGTTCTTTCAATCAGCCCCAGCATTTT; clone size: many; V gene: TRBV11-3; J gene: TRBJ1-5; D gene: .
CDR3 protein: CAISATPDLNTEAFF; CDR3 DNA: TGTGCCATCAGTGCGACACCGGACCTGAACACTGAAGCTTTCTTT; clone size: .; V gene: TRBV6-8; J gene: TRBJ1-1; D gene: .
CDR3 protein: CATSSPTSIRYEQYF; CDR3 DNA: TGTGCCACCTCCTCCCCGACTTCCATACGCTACGAGCAGTACTTC; clone size: .; V gene: TRBV19; J gene: TRBJ2-7; D gene: .
CDR3 protein: CASSVKSGGGRETQYF; CDR3 DNA: TGTGCCAGCAGCGTTAAGTCCGGGGGAGGTAGAGAGACCCAGTACTTC; clone size: many; V gene: TRBV11-3; J gene: TRBJ2-5; D gene: .
CDR3 protein: CASSPDLQPQHF; CDR3 DNA: TGTGCCAGCAGTCCCGACCTTCAGCCCCAGCATTTT; clone size: .; V gene: TRBV28; J gene: TRBJ1-5; D gene: .